The present T cell receptor (beta chain) was sequenced within a study of T cell responses to AZD1222 COVID-19 vaccine listed by TCRdb under 2021. Describing the broader study: AZD1222 recipients given second doses at about 4 weeks or at about 12 weeks were pooled, since spike-specific TCR depth and breadth were not found to differ between the two schedules. TCR sequencing was performed for some 250 trial participants, of whom roughly 200 were given two doses of AZD1222 and around 25 were given two doses of MenACWY control vaccine. Enrollment into the trials was organized by age into subgroups of 18-55, 56-69 and 70-plus years, and those subgroups contained approximately 160, 26 and 62 TCR-sequenced participants, respectively. Results the study describes overall, beyond this receptor: Conclusions about previously exposed vaccinees were limited because only a handful of AZD1222 recipients were SARS-CoV-2 seropositive at baseline. A significant rise in spike-specific TCR breadth and depth was observed after two AZD1222 doses relative to day 0 and relative to MenACWY recipients. Epitopes outside the regions mutated in the B.1.351 and B.1.1.7 variants were reportedly recognized by nearly half of the unique spike-specific TCRs. Most participants were white British and females outnumbered males, and the authors suggested that clonal diversity may have been underestimated. In the small 56-69-year group, the increase in depth fell short of significance, most likely because of low power. CD4 TCRs associated with the vaccine covered the entire spike protein, and the dominant responses were in regions 160-218 and 743-854. Because no day 14 peak-response samples were available, repertoires were characterized only after the peak T cell response.

Read against the paper, the sample's time point label means: baseline before first vaccination. Samples from vaccinated people were obtained from the UK trials COV001 and COV002, which included a single-blind randomized controlled phase 2/3 trial of AZD1222 (ChAdOx1 nCoV-19) in healthy adults. For TCRbeta chain sequencing, PBMC samples from trial participants were taken at day 0 and at day 28 after the second dose. As regards this clone: Its antigen specificity is not known. No much larger clonotype is one base removed from it; base qualities were not supplied.

The CDR3 regions of human TCRbeta chains were analyzed by immunosequencing. The study's processing was this. TCRs in the repertoires were matched against a reference library of SARS-CoV-2-specific TCRs that had been generated with the MIRA antigen-specificity platform. Breadth was defined as the fraction of unique TCRs that were SARS-CoV-2-associated. Depth was defined as the fraction of total T cells that were SARS-CoV-2-associated. Using the MIRA data, each spike-specific TCR was assigned both to the spike region to which the TCR was reactive and to a CD4 or CD8 class. Log10-transformed breadth and depth values were compared by one-way ANOVA with Sidak's multiple comparisons tests. The source is immuneACCESS, and TCRdb retained only in-frame sequences with V and J called. Part of the clones is not carried over; for the studies checked, unresolved V genes explain less than half of this, and the remainder is unexplained. Clonal size and the V and J genes are those of that table, whereas D and trimming came from the DNA. The sample table shows 65,000 to 75,000 clones, and 80% to 90% are seen once. The ten largest clones capture roughly 5% of the sample.

This specimen was peripheral blood, taken on day 0 of AZD1222 vaccination. This TCR was recovered from an adult in good health.

For the CDR3, the sequence is CASSASQGAWEQYF. The sequenced DNA is TGTGCCAGCAGCGCCTCGCAGGGGGCGTGGGAGCAGTACTTC. The chain uses TRBV11-2 and TRBJ2-7; TRBD1 lines up with 8 middle nucleotides. The CDR3 sequence holds 14 residues, the cysteine and phenylalanine included. Only the CDR3 portion is preserved as DNA: 42 bases, with reading frame beginning at the first base. According to the germline V gene, CDR1 reads SGHAT and CDR2 reads FQNNGV. The germline V end is reduced by 5 bases and the J end by 7 bases; junction bases left unmatched: 10.